This T cell receptor beta chain stems from a study of T cell responses to AZD1222 COVID-19 vaccine. Generated by immunoSEQ multiplex PCR, the TCRdb table keeps only in-frame clones and is missing some. The data hold about 97,000 clones, with 70% to 90% observed a single time. CDR3 length: 14 residues. In germline, CDR1 is SGDLS, CDR2 YYNGEE. Trimming pared 0 bases from V and 3 bases from J, leaving 10 bases between. This sequence originates from an adult in good health. J is TRBJ2-7 and V is TRBV9, with D uncertain. Source: peripheral blood, taken on day 0 of AZD1222 vaccination. The DNA for the CDR3 is TGTGCCAGCAGCGTAGCGGCGGAAAACTACGAGCAGTACTTC. This translates into CASSVAAENYEQYF.